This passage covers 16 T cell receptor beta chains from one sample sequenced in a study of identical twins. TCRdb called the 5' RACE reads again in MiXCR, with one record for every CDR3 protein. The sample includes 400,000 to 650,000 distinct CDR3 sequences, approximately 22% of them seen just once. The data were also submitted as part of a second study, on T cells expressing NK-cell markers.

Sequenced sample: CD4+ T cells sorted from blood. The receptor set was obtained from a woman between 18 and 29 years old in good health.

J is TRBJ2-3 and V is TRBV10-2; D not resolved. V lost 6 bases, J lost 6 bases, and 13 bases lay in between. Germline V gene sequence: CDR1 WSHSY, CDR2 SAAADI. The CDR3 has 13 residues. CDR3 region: CASSSTSEDTQYF. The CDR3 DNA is TGCGCCAGCAGCAGTACATCTGAGGATACGCAGTATTTT.

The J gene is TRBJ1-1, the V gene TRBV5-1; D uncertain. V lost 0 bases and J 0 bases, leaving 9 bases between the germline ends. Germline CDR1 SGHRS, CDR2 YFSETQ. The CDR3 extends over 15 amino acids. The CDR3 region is CASSLAPGMNTEAFF. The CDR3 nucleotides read TGCGCCAGCAGCTTGGCCCCGGGGATGAACACTGAAGCTTTCTTT.

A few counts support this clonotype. The CDR3 coding sequence is TGCAGTGCTAGAGATTATAGGCGGGGTACTGAAGCTTTCTTT. As protein: CSARDYRRGTEAFF. The chain employs TRBV20-1 and TRBJ1-1; D is unclear. Trimming pared 0 bases from V and 5 bases from J, leaving 13 bases between. In germline, CDR1 is DFQATT, CDR2 SNEGSKA (reference sequence). This CDR3 has 14 amino acids.

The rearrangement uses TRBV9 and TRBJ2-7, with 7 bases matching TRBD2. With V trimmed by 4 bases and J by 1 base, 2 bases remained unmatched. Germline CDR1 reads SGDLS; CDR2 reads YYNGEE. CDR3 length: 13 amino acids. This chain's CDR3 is CASSREESYEQYF. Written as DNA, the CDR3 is TGTGCCAGCAGCCGGGAGGAATCCTACGAGCAGTACTTC.

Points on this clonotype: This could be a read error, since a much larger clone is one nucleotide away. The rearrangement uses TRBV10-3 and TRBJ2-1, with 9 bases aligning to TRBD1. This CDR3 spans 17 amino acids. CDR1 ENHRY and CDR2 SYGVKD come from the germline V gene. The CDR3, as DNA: TGTGCCAACAGTGTTTCCTCCGGGGGGACAGGGCGCGATGAGCAGTTCTTC. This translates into CANSVSSGGTGRDEQFF.

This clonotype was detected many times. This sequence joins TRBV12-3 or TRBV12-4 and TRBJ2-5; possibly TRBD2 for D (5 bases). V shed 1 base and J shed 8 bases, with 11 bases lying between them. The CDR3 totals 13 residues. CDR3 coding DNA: TGTGCCAGCAGTTTAGGCCAGCGGTCAACCCAGTACTTC. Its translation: CASSLGQRSTQYF.

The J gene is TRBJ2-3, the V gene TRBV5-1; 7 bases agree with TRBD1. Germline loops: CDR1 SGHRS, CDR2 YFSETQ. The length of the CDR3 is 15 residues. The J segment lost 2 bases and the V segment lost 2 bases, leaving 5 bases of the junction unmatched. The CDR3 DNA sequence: TGCGCCAGCAGCTTCCTCGGACAGGTCACAGATACGCAGTATTTT. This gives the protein CASSFLGQVTDTQYF.

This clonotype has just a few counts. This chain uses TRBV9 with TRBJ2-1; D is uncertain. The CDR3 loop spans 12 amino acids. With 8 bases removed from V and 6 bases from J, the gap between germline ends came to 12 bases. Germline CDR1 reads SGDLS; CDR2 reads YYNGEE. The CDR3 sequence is CASAPQLNEQFF. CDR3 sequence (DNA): TGTGCCAGTGCCCCCCAACTCAATGAGCAGTTCTTC. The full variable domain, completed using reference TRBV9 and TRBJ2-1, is DSGVTQTPKHLITATGQRVTLRCSPRSGDLSVYWYQQSLDQGLQFLIQYYNGEERAKGNILERFSAQQFPDLHSELNLSSLELGDSALYFCASAPQLNEQFFGPGTRLTVL.

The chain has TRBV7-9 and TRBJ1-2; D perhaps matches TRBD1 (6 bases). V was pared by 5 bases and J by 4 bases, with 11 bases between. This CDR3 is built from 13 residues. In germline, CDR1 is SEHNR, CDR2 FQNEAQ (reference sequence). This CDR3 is CASSRGTSYGYTF. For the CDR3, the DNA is TGTGCCAGCAGCCGGGGGACAAGCTATGGCTACACCTTC.

The CDR3 reads CAWRAPFSGANVLTF. The CDR3 bases are TGTGCCTGGAGGGCCCCGTTCTCTGGGGCCAACGTCCTGACTTTC. The rearrangement links TRBV30 to TRBJ2-6; D gene ambiguous. Germline V gene sequence: CDR1 GTSNPN, CDR2 SVGIG (reference sequence). This CDR3 region has 15 residues. V lost 3 bases, J lost 0 bases, and 9 bases lay in between.

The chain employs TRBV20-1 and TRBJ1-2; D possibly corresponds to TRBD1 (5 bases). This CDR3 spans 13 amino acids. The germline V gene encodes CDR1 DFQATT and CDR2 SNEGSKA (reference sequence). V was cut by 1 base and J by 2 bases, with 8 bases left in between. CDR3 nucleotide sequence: TGCAGTGCTAGAGGTTCAGGGAACTATGGCTACACCTTC. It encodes CSARGSGNYGYTF.

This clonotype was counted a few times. CDR3 amino acids: CSASPMGREEGPLHF. CDR3 nucleotide sequence: TGCAGTGCTAGTCCGATGGGCAGGGAAGAAGGTCCCCTCCACTTT. The chain links TRBV20-1 to TRBJ1-6; TRBD1 might be the D (5 bases). With 3 bases removed from V and 13 bases from J, the gap between germline ends came to 22 bases. Germline V gives CDR1 DFQATT, CDR2 SNEGSKA (reference sequence). This CDR3 has 15 residues.

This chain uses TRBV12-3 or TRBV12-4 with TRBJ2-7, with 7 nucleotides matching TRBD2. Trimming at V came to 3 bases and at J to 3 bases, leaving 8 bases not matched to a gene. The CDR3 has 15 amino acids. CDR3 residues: CASSFSSGALYEQYF. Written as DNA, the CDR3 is TGTGCCAGCAGTTTCTCCAGCGGGGCCCTCTACGAGCAGTACTTC.

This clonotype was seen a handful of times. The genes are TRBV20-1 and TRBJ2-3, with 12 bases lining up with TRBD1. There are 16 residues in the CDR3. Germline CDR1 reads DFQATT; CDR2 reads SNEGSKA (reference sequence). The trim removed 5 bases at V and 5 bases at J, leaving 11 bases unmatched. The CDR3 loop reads CSAQRRDRGQRDTQYF. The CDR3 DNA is TGCAGTGCTCAGCGCCGGGACAGGGGGCAAAGAGATACGCAGTATTTT.

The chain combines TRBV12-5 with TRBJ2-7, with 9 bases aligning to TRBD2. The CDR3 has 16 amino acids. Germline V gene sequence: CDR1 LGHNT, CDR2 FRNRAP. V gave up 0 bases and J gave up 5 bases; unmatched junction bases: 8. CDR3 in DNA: TGTGCTAGTGGTTTGGTATTGGCGGGAGGGCGGGACGAGCAGTACTTC. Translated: CASGLVLAGGRDEQYF.

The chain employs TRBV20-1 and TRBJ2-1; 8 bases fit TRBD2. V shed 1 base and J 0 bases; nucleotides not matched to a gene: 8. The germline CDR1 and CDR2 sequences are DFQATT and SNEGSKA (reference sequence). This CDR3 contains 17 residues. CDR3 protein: CSARVRSGTISYNEQFF. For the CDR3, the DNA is TGCAGTGCTAGAGTTCGTAGCGGGACGATCTCCTACAATGAGCAGTTCTTC.